Following are 2 T cell receptor beta chains from one sample sequenced in a study of blood T cell repertoires in COVID-19. Using immunoSEQ multiplex PCR, the repertoire was profiled, and TCRdb retains in-frame clones only, with some absent. The sample comprises some 80,000 clones, about 80% of which are singletons, and 8.5% to 10% rests with the top ten. Input material: peripheral blood. These TCRs come from a human donor in a cohort sampled during active COVID-19.

The chain carries TRBV6-5 and TRBJ2-1; D remains ambiguous. Trimming stripped 7 bases from V and 4 bases from J, with 11 bases between. Germline CDR1 is MNHEY and CDR2 is SVGAGI. This CDR3 has 13 amino acids. DNA of the CDR3: TGTGCCAGCACTCGCGACTGGTACAATGAGCAGTTCTTC. Amino acids: CASTRDWYNEQFF.

V is TRBV27 and J is TRBJ1-6; perhaps TRBD1 as D (5 bases). V lost 3 bases to trimming and J lost 0 bases, with 27 bases between them. The germline CDR1 and CDR2 sequences are MNHEY and SMNVEV (reference sequence). This CDR3 region has 22 residues. Here the CDR3 reads CASSFGASGIAGPSSYNSPLHF. The CDR3 DNA sequence: TGTGCCAGCAGTTTCGGTGCCTCTGGGATTGCAGGGCCGAGCTCCTATAATTCACCCCTCCACTTT.